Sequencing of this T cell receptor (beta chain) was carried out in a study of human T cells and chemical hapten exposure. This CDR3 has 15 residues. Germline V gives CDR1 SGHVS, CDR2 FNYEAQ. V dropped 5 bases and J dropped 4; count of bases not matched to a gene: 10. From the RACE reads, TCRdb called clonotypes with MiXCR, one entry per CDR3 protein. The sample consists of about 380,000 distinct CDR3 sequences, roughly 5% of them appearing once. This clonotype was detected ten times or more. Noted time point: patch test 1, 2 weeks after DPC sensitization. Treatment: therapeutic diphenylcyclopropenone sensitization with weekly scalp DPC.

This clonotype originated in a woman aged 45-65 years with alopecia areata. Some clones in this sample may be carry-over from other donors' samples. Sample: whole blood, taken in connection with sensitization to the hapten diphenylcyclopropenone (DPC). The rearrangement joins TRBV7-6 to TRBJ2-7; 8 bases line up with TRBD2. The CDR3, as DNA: TGTGCCAGCAGCCCCCAGCGGGAGTCTTCTTACGAGCAGTACTTC. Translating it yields CASSPQRESSYEQYF.